This entry describes one T cell receptor (beta chain). No antigen is known for it. Naive and memory CD4+ T cells were separated from cryopreserved PBMCs. Sorted naive or memory CD4+ cells met CEF peptides for approximately ten days. The data stem from a study of CD4 T cells in relation to SARS-CoV-2 and coronaviruses. Looking at the study overall: PBMCs were cultured with antigen for roughly 10 days before TCR beta sequencing.

Trimming removed 2 bases at V and 10 bases at J, with 18 bases between. The CDR3 length is 15 residues. In germline, CDR1 is SGHTA, CDR2 FQGTGA. Data came from immunoSEQ multiplex PCR; TCRdb stores just in-frame clones and leaves some out. The data contain more than 35,000 clones, 77% of them seen just once; the ten biggest clones take up less than 3.5%. The sequence came from an adult with COVID-19. This chain connects TRBV7-3 to TRBJ2-1; weak D call: TRBD1 (6 bases). The sample was memory CD4+ T cells from PBMCs, cultured in vitro. The CDR3 DNA reads as TGTGCCAGCAGCTTAGGGGTAACAGGGCATCGCGAGCAGTTCTTC. It codes for CASSLGVTGHREQFF.